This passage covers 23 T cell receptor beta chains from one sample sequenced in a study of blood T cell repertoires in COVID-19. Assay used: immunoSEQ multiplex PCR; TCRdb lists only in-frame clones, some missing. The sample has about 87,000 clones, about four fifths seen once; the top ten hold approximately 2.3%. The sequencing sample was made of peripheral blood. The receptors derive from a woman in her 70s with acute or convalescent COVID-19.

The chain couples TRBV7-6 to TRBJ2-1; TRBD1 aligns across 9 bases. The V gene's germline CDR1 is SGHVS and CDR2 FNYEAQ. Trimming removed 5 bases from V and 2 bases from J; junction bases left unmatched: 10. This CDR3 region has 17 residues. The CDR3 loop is CASSPTWDREAYNEQFF. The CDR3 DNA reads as TGTGCCAGCAGCCCTACGTGGGACAGGGAGGCCTACAATGAGCAGTTCTTC.

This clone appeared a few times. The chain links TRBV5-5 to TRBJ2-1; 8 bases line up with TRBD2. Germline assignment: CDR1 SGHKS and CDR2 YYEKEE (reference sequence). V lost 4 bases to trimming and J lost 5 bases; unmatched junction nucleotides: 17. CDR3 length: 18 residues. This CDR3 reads CASSPGTRDRRTNNEQFF. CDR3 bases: TGTGCCAGCAGCCCGGGGACTAGGGACCGCAGGACCAACAATGAGCAGTTCTTC. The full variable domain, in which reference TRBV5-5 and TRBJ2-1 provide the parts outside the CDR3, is DAGVTQSPTHLIKTRGQQVTLRCSPISGHKSVSWYQQVLGQGPQFIFQYYEKEERGRGNFPDRFSARQFPNYSSELNVNALLLGDSALYLCASSPGTRDRRTNNEQFFGPGTRLTVL.

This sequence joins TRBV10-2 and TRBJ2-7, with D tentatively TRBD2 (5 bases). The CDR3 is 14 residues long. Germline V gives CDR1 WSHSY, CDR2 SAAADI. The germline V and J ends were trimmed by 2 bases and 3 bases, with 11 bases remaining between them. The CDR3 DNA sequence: TGCGCCAGCAGTGAGCCGGGCCGGGGCTACGAGCAGTACTTC. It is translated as CASSEPGRGYEQYF.

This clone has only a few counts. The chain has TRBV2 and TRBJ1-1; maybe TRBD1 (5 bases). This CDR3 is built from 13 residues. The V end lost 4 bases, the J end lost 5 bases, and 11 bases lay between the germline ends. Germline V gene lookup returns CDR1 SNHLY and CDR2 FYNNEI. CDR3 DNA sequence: TGTGCCAGCAGTGGACAGCTTGAAACTGAAGCTTTCTTT. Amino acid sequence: CASSGQLETEAFF. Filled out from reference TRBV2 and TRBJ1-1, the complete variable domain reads EPEVTQTPSHQVTQMGQEVILRCVPISNHLYFYWYRQILGQKVEFLVSFYNNEISEKSEIFDDQFSVERPDGSNFTLKIRSTKLEDSAMYFCASSGQLETEAFFGQGTRLTVV.

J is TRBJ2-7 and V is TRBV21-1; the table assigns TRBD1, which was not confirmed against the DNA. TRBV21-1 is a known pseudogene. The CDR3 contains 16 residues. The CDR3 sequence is CASSPGKQGFYYEQYF. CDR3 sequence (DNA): TGTGCCAGCAGCCCCGGGAAACAGGGGTTCTATTACGAGCAGTACTTC.

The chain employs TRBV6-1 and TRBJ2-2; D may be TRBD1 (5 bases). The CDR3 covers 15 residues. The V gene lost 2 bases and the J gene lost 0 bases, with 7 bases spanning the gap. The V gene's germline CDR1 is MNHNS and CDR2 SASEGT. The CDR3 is CASSEWTTNTGELFF. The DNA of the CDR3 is TGTGCCAGCAGTGAATGGACAACGAACACCGGGGAGCTGTTTTTT.

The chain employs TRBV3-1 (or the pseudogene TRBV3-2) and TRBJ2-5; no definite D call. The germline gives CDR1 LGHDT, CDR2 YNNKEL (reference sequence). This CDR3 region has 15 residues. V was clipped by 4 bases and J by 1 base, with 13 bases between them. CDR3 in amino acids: CASSPSGASQETQYF. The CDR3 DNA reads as TGTGCCAGCAGCCCTTCAGGTGCCTCCCAAGAGACCCAGTACTTC.

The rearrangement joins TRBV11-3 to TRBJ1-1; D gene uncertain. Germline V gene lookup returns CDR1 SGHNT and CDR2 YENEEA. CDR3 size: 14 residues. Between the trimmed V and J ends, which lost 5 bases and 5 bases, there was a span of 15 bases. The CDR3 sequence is CASSRGRGSTEAFF. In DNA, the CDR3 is TGTGCCAGCAGCCGAGGCCGCGGTTCGACTGAAGCTTTCTTT.

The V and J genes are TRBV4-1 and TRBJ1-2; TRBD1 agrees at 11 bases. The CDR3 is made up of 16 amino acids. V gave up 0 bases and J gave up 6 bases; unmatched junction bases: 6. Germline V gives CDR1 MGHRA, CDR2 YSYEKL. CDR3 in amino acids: CASSQELWTGGNGYTF. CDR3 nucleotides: TGCGCCAGCAGCCAAGAACTTTGGACAGGGGGCAATGGCTACACCTTC.

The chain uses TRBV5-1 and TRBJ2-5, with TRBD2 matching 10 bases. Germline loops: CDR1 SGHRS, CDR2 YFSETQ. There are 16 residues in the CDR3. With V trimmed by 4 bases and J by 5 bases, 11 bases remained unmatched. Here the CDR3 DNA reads TGCGCCAGCAGCCAGCGGGGGGGCATTGTATGGGAGACCCAGTACTTC. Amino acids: CASSQRGGIVWETQYF. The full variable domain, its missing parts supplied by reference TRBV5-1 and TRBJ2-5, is KAGVTQTPRYLIKTRGQQVTLSCSPISGHRSVSWYQQTPGQGLQFLFEYFSETQRNKGNFPGRFSGRQFSNSRSEMNVSTLELGDSALYLCASSQRGGIVWETQYFGPGTRLLVL.

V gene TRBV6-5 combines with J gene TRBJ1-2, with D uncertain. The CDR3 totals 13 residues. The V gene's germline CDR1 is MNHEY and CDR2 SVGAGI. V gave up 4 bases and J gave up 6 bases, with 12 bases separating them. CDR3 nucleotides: TGTGCCAGCAGTTCCTCCGGGAGCCATGGCTACACCTTC. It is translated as CASSSSGSHGYTF.

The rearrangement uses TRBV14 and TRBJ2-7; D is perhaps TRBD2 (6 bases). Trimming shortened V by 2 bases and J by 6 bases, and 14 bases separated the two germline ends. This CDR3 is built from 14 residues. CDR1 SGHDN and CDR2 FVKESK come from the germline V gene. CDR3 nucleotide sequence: TGTGCCAGCAGCCAATCAGGCCGGCGGGGCGAGCAGTACTTC. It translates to CASSQSGRRGEQYF.

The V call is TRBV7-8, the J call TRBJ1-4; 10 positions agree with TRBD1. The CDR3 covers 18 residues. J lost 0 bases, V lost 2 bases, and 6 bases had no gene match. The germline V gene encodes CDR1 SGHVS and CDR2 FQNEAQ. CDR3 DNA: TGTGCCAGCAGCTTACGGGACAGGGGCCTCTCAACTAATGAAAAACTGTTTTTT. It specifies CASSLRDRGLSTNEKLFF.

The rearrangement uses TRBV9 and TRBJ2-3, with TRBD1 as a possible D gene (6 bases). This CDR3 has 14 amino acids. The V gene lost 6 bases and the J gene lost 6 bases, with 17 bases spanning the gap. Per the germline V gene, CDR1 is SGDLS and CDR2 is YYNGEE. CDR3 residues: CASTPGVGQDTQYF. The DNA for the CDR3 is TGTGCCAGCACCCCAGGGGTTGGGCAGGATACGCAGTATTTT.

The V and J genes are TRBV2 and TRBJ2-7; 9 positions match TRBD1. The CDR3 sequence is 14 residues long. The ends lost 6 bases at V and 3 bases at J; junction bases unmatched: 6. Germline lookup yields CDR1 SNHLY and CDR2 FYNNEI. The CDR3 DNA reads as TGTGCCAGCAGGCTGGGACAGGGAAACTACGAGCAGTACTTC. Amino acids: CASRLGQGNYEQYF.

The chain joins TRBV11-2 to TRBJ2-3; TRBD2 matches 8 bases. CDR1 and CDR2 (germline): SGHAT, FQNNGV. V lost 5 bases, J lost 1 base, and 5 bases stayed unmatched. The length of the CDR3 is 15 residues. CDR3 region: CASSISGGGTDTQYF. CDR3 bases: TGTGCCAGCAGCATAAGCGGGGGCGGCACAGATACGCAGTATTTT.

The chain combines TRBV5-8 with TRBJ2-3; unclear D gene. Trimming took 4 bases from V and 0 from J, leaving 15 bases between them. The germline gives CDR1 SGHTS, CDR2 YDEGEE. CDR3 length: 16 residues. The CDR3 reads CASSPVMETSTDTQYF. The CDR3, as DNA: TGTGCCAGCAGCCCGGTTATGGAGACTAGCACAGATACGCAGTATTTT.

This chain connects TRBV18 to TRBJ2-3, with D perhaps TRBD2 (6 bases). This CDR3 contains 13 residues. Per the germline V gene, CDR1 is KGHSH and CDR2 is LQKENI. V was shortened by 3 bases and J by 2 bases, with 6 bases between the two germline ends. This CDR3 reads CASSPGLTDTQYF. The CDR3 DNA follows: TGTGCCAGCTCACCGGGACTCACAGATACGCAGTATTTT. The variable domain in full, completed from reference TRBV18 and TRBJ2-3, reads NAGVMQNPRHLVRRRGQEARLRCSPMKGHSHVYWYRQLPEEGLKFMVYLQKENIIDESGMPKERFSAEFPKEGPSILRIQQVVRGDSAAYFCASSPGLTDTQYFGPGTRLTVL.

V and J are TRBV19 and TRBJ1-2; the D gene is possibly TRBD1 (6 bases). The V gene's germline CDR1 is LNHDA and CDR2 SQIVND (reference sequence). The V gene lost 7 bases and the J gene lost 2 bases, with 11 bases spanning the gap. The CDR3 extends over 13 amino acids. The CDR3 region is CASTNQGNYGYTF. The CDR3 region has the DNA TGTGCCAGTACCAACCAGGGGAACTATGGCTACACCTTC.

CDR3 amino acids: CASSQQTSGNYEQYF. The CDR3 coding sequence is TGCGCCAGCAGCCAACAGACTAGCGGGAATTACGAGCAGTACTTC. V usage is TRBV4-1 and J usage is TRBJ2-7; TRBD2 matches 11 bases. J gave up 4 bases and V 2 bases, and 4 bases lay outside the gene matches. CDR1 and CDR2 (germline): MGHRA, YSYEKL. The CDR3 totals 15 residues.

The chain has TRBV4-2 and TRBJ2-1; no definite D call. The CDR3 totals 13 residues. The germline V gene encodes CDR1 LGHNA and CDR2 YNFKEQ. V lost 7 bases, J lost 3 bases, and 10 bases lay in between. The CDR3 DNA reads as TGTGCCAGCACCTCCCCAGGCTACAATGAGCAGTTCTTC. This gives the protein CASTSPGYNEQFF.

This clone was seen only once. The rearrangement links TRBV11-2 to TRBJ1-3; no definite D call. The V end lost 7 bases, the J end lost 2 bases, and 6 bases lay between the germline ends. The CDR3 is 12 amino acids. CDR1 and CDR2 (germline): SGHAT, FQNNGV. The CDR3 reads CASTSPGNTIYF. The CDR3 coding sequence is TGTGCCAGCACCTCCCCTGGAAACACCATATATTTT.

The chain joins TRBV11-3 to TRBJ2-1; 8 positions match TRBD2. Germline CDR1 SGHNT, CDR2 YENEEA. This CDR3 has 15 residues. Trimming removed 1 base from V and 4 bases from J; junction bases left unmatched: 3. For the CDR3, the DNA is TGTGCCAGCAGCTTAGCGGGGGGGCCTTACAATGAGCAGTTCTTC. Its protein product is CASSLAGGPYNEQFF.